The 27 T cell receptor beta chains given below trace back to one sample, sequenced in a study of blood T cells in healthy people across ages. Combining a sample-barcoded 5' primer with a J-beta primer mix, a second PCR ran for roughly 7 to 11 cycles. Via MiXCR, TCRdb re-called the 5' RACE reads, giving one row per CDR3 protein. The data contain 1.5 million to 2 million distinct CDR3 sequences, under 30% of them singletons. Sample: blood. The receptors stem from a woman between 25 and 40 years old in good health.

The rearrangement uses TRBV15 and TRBJ2-5; the match to TRBD2 covers 11 bases. CDR1 is LNHNV and CDR2 is YYDKDF in the germline V gene (reference sequence). There are 16 residues in the CDR3. V lost 4 bases, J lost 11 bases, and 15 bases stayed unmatched. The CDR3 DNA reads as TGTGCCACCAGCAAGCAATTAGCGGGAGGGGACAATGAGCAGTACTTC. It translates to CATSKQLAGGDNEQYF.

The table lists this clonotype with a count of one. The genes are TRBV2 and TRBJ1-2; D call uncertain. This CDR3 has 12 residues. Germline V gives CDR1 SNHLY, CDR2 FYNNEI. Trimming stripped 7 bases from V and 5 bases from J, with 11 bases between. The CDR3 sequence: CASIRPQYGYTF. CDR3 coding DNA: TGTGCCAGCATTCGACCGCAGTATGGCTACACCTTC.

The chain uses TRBV12-3 or TRBV12-4 and TRBJ1-2; D may be TRBD1 (5 bases). The ends were cut back, 2 bases at V and 6 bases at J, with 13 bases in the middle. This CDR3 has 14 residues. CDR3 sequence: CASSLYRGPHGYTF. DNA of the CDR3: TGTGCCAGCAGTTTATATAGGGGCCCCCATGGCTACACCTTC.

This clonotype has just a few counts. The genes are TRBV5-5 and TRBJ2-3, with 9 bases matching TRBD1. Losses at the gene ends were 0 bases for V and 4 bases for J; bases not matched to a gene: 3. This CDR3 comprises 15 residues. Germline lookup yields CDR1 SGHKS and CDR2 YYEKEE (reference sequence). Written as DNA, the CDR3 is TGTGCCAGCAGCTTGGGGGACAGGGTCCCAGATACGCAGTATTTT. This gives the protein CASSLGDRVPDTQYF.

This clonotype was counted ten times or more. The rearrangement links TRBV5-1 to TRBJ2-7; no clear D. Germline loops: CDR1 SGHRS, CDR2 YFSETQ. V shed 4 bases and J shed 7 bases, with 15 bases lying between them. This CDR3 spans 13 amino acids. The CDR3 bases are TGCGCCAGCAGCGCTATTTCAATCGGGGAGCAGTACTTC. Its protein product is CASSAISIGEQYF.

About this clonotype: This could be a read error, since a much larger clone is one nucleotide away. The rearrangement uses TRBV7-2 and TRBJ1-1; no clear D gene. Germline V gene sequence: CDR1 SGHTA, CDR2 FQGNSA. The CDR3 length is 13 residues. CDR3 amino acids: CASSFQRETGAFF. In nucleotides, the CDR3 is TGTGCCAGCAGCTTCCAGCGTGAAACTGGAGCTTTCTTT.

Ten or more counts support this clonotype. The V and J genes are TRBV10-2 and TRBJ1-5, with TRBD1 matching over 8 bases. Germline trimming cut 2 bases from V and 6 bases from J; bases unmatched to any gene: 0. The CDR3 is 13 residues long. CDR1 is WSHSY and CDR2 is SAAADI in the germline V gene. This CDR3 reads CASSETGGQPQHF. The CDR3 region has the DNA TGCGCCAGCAGTGAGACAGGGGGTCAGCCCCAGCATTTT.

This clonotype was counted a few times. The chain recombines TRBV7-2 with TRBJ2-3; possible D gene TRBD2, 7 bases. The CDR3 is made up of 20 amino acids. Per the germline V gene, CDR1 is SGHTA and CDR2 is FQGNSA. V was trimmed by 5 bases and J by 0 bases, leaving 27 bases between them. The CDR3 bases are TGTGCCAGCAGCCCAAACCTGGGCGGGGGCCGCTATTCTAGCACAGATACGCAGTATTTT. This gives the protein CASSPNLGGGRYSSTDTQYF.

V is TRBV7-2 and J is TRBJ2-3; D is unclear. Per the germline V gene, CDR1 is SGHTA and CDR2 is FQGNSA. Trimming took off 1 base at V and 0 bases at J, with 11 bases between the two ends. The CDR3 contains 16 residues. CDR3 in DNA: TGTGCCAGCAGCTTAGAGGGCGTTGCTAGCACAGATACGCAGTATTTT. This gives the protein CASSLEGVASTDTQYF.

The rearrangement uses TRBV24-1 and TRBJ2-2, with a possible D match to TRBD1 (6 bases). The CDR3 runs 14 residues. Germline CDR1 KGHDR, CDR2 SFDVKD. The V and J ends lost 4 bases and 5 bases respectively, with 10 bases between them. The CDR3 spells CATSDPTGTGELFF. The CDR3 nucleotides are TGTGCCACCAGTGACCCTACAGGGACCGGGGAGCTGTTTTTT.

This clonotype was counted between two and nine times. V is TRBV5-1 and J is TRBJ2-1; D gene unclear. In germline, CDR1 is SGHRS, CDR2 YFSETQ. Trimming shortened V by 4 bases and J by 5 bases, and 10 bases separated the two germline ends. This CDR3 has 13 amino acids. DNA of the CDR3: TGCGCCAGCAGCGCAGTGCCGGACAATGAGCAGTTCTTC. Protein: CASSAVPDNEQFF.

The chain combines TRBV29-1 with TRBJ2-2; 7 nucleotides line up with TRBD1. The CDR3 is 15 amino acids. J was trimmed by 5 bases and V by 4 bases; bases with no gene match: 10. CDR1 and CDR2 from the germline V gene are SQVTM and ANQGSEA. CDR3 coding DNA: TGCAGCGTTGTCCTAGGGACAGAGTCTACCGGGGAGCTGTTTTTT. Protein product: CSVVLGTESTGELFF.

The chain links TRBV6-5 to TRBJ2-7, with TRBD1 matching over 8 bases. Germline V gene sequence: CDR1 MNHEY, CDR2 SVGAGI. This CDR3 contains 14 residues. V trimming: 6 bases; J trimming: 6 bases; junction bases outside the gene matches: 10. CDR3 nucleotides: TGTGCCAGCAGACCGTCCGGGACAGGCGGCGAGCAGTACTTC. It codes for CASRPSGTGGEQYF.

There are many counts of this clonotype. The V call is TRBV20-1, the J call TRBJ2-7; a possible D gene is TRBD1 (6 bases). Germline CDR1 and CDR2: DFQATT and SNEGSKA (reference sequence). CDR3 length: 14 residues. V lost 2 bases and J lost 5, with 16 bases in between. CDR3 sequence: CSARPIDRPHEQYF. CDR3 sequence (DNA): TGCAGTGCTAGACCTATCGACAGGCCCCACGAGCAGTACTTC.

This clonotype occurred many times. The chain is built from TRBV7-6 and TRBJ1-5, with no clear D. CDR1 SGHVS and CDR2 FNYEAQ come from the germline V gene. This CDR3 is built from 14 residues. V was cut by 2 bases and J by 7 bases, with 12 bases left in between. For the CDR3, the DNA is TGTGCCAGCAGCTTAAGCGGGGTGGGGCAGCCCCAGCATTTT. This encodes CASSLSGVGQPQHF.

In its sample, this clonotype was seen many times. The CDR3 is CASSPGHPSGANVLTF. For the CDR3, the DNA is TGCGCCAGCAGCCCGGGACATCCCTCTGGGGCCAACGTCCTGACTTTC. The V and J genes are TRBV5-1 and TRBJ2-6; possibly TRBD1 for D (6 bases). Trimming stripped 4 bases from V and 0 bases from J, with 11 bases between. CDR3 size: 16 residues. The V gene's germline CDR1 is SGHRS and CDR2 YFSETQ. Full variable domain (outside the CDR3, taken from reference TRBV5-1 and TRBJ2-6): KAGVTQTPRYLIKTRGQQVTLSCSPISGHRSVSWYQQTPGQGLQFLFEYFSETQRNKGNFPGRFSGRQFSNSRSEMNVSTLELGDSALYLCASSPGHPSGANVLTFGAGSRLTVL.

In DNA, the CDR3 is TGTGCCAGCAGCTCCAGCGGGACCCATACCGGGGAGCTGTTTTTT. Translated, it gives CASSSSGTHTGELFF. This chain uses TRBV12-3 or TRBV12-4 with TRBJ2-2, with 7 positions matching TRBD2. The CDR3 is 15 residues long. The J segment lost 5 bases and the V segment lost 6 bases, leaving 9 bases of the junction unmatched.

The gene calls are TRBV14 and TRBJ2-3, with D hard to call. Germline-derived CDR1 and CDR2 are SGHDN and FVKESK. The CDR3 is 14 amino acids. Trimming took off 1 base at V and 0 bases at J, with 5 bases between the two ends. CDR3 residues: CASSQVPSTDTQYF. The CDR3 DNA reads TGTGCCAGCAGCCAAGTTCCCAGCACAGATACGCAGTATTTT.

This clonotype has a count of ten or more. The chain combines TRBV20-1 with TRBJ1-2; D remains ambiguous. The V end lost 6 bases, the J end lost 8 bases, and 13 bases lay between the germline ends. CDR1 is DFQATT and CDR2 is SNEGSKA in the germline V gene (reference sequence). The CDR3 contains 11 residues. CDR3 sequence: CSATGRMGYTF. CDR3 bases: TGCAGTGCCACCGGTCGCATGGGCTACACCTTC.

In its sample, this clonotype was seen a few times. The chain is built from TRBV12-3 or TRBV12-4 and TRBJ2-1; D perhaps matches TRBD2 (5 bases). The CDR3 length is 15 residues. The V end was cut by 2 bases, the J end by 10 bases, with 18 bases between. CDR3 sequence (DNA): TGTGCCAGCAGTTTACTTAACGGAGGTACCAAGGAGCAGTTCTTC. This encodes CASSLLNGGTKEQFF.

As for this clonotype: At one boundary the junction diverges from the germline segment, which might be a read error. The rearrangement joins TRBV5-1 to TRBJ2-7; D possibly corresponds to TRBD2 (6 bases). Germline CDR1 reads SGHRS; CDR2 reads YFSETQ. The CDR3 is 14 residues long. The CDR3, as DNA: TGCGCCAGCAGCTTGCCGGCCGGCGGGGAGACCCAGGACTTC. Its protein is CASSLPAGGETQDF.

Comments on this clonotype: The germline gene is not matched at one end of the junction; a read error may be the cause. Written as DNA, the CDR3 is TGTGCCAGCAGCCCCCAGGGGACTGGGGCCAACGTCCCGACTTTC. Amino acids: CASSPQGTGANVPTF. This chain uses TRBV7-2 with TRBJ2-6; perhaps D is TRBD1 or TRBD2 (6 bases each). The CDR3 length is 15 residues. In germline, CDR1 is SGHTA, CDR2 FQGNSA.

J is TRBJ2-1 and V is TRBV12-3 or TRBV12-4; perhaps TRBD2 as D (5 bases). This CDR3 region has 16 residues. Trimming left V 7 bases short and J 0 bases short, with 16 bases between. The CDR3 nucleotides read TGTGCCAGCAACCCAGACGACGGGGACTCCTACAATGAGCAGTTCTTC. It yields the protein CASNPDDGDSYNEQFF.

V gene TRBV20-1 combines with J gene TRBJ1-1; TRBD1 might be the D (6 bases). Trimming stripped 6 bases from V and 0 bases from J, with 20 bases between. Germline CDR1 and CDR2: DFQATT and SNEGSKA (reference sequence). The CDR3 has 16 residues. This CDR3 reads CSAEWTADGMNTEAFF. DNA of the CDR3: TGCAGTGCGGAATGGACAGCGGATGGGATGAACACTGAAGCTTTCTTT.

This clonotype has more than one count but fewer than ten. The gene calls are TRBV2 and TRBJ2-5; the D is unclear. Germline assignment: CDR1 SNHLY and CDR2 FYNNEI. Trimming pared 7 bases from V and 2 bases from J, leaving 11 bases between. This CDR3 has 13 amino acids. The CDR3 protein is CASTAQEQETQYF. DNA of the CDR3: TGTGCCAGCACCGCGCAGGAGCAAGAGACCCAGTACTTC.

This clonotype was seen a handful of times. The rearrangement links TRBV12-3 or TRBV12-4 to TRBJ2-3; 7 positions agree with TRBD1. This CDR3 spans 14 amino acids. V shed 4 bases, J shed 8 bases, and the junction held 9 bases outside the gene matches. The chain's CDR3 is CASSSRQGVSTQYF. Here the CDR3 DNA reads TGTGCCAGCAGTTCGCGACAGGGAGTAAGTACGCAGTATTTT.

This chain uses TRBV12-3 or TRBV12-4 with TRBJ1-1; a possible D gene is TRBD1 (6 bases). The V end lost 7 bases, the J end lost 2 bases, and 11 bases lay between the germline ends. This CDR3 comprises 13 residues. CDR3 nucleotide sequence: TGTGCCAGCAATACAGGGCCCAACACTGAAGCTTTCTTT. This encodes CASNTGPNTEAFF.